Described below is a single T cell receptor (beta chain) sequence and its context. Germline V gene lookup returns CDR1 LGHDT and CDR2 YNNKEL (reference sequence). The CDR3 totals 15 residues. V lost 4 bases, J lost 3 bases, and 16 bases lay in between. Authors' processing steps: Quantification of nucleated cells was approximated via reference gene primer amplification. Clones were sequenced by immunoSEQ multiplex PCR, and TCRdb holds only the in-frame ones, with some missing. For V, J and clone size, that table is used; D and trimming come from the DNA. The data show about 180,000 clones, approximately 80% seen once. This specimen comes from a study of blood T cell repertoires in COVID-19. The overall study: Some COVID-19 samples were acute and others convalescent; all came from the United States, Italy and Spain. The cDNA or gDNA used as material had been derived from T cells, B-cell-depleted T cells, or PBMCs.

The receptor was derived from a human donor in a cohort sampled during active COVID-19. Sequenced input: peripheral blood. The chain couples TRBV3-1 (or the pseudogene TRBV3-2) to TRBJ2-7, with D tentatively TRBD1 (6 bases). The CDR3 here is CASSPGAGPVYEQYF. In DNA form, the CDR3 reads TGTGCCAGCAGCCCAGGGGCAGGACCCGTCTACGAGCAGTACTTC.